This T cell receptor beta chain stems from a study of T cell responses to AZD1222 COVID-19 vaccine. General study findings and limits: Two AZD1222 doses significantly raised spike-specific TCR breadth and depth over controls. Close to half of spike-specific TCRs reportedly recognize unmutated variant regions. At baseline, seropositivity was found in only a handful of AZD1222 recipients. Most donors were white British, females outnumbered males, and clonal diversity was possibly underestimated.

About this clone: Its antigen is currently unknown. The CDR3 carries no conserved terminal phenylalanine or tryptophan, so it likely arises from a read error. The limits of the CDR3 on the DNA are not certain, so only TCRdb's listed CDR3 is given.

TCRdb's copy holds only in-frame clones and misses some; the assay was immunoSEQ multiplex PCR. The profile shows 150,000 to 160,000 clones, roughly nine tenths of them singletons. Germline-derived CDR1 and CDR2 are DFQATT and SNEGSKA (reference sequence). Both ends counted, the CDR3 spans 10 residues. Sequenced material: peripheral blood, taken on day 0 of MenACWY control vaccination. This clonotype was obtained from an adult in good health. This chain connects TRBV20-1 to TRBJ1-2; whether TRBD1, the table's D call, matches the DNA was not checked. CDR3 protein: CSADRTGGGL.